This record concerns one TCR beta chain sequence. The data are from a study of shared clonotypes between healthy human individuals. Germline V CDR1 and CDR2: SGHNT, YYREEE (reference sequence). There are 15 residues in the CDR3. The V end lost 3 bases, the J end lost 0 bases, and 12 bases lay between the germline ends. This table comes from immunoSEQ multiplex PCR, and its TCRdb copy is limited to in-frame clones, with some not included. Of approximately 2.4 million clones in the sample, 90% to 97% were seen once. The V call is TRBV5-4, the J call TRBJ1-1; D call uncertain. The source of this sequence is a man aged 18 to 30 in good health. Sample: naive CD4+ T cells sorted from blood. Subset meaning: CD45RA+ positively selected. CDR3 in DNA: TGTGCCAGCAGCTCCGGTAAATGGCTGAACACTGAAGCTTTCTTT. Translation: CASSSGKWLNTEAFF.